Sequencing of this T cell receptor beta chain was carried out in a study of T cell changes during pregnancy in multiple sclerosis. CDR3 length equals 13 residues. Germline V CDR1 and CDR2: SGHRS, YFSETQ. Trimming pared 2 bases from V and 3 bases from J, leaving 9 bases between. The data were produced by immunoSEQ multiplex PCR, yet TCRdb's version contains in-frame clones alone and is incomplete. Altogether 75,000 to 80,000 clones are present, around 91% being singletons, with the ten largest covering approximately 2%. This specimen consisted of peripheral blood, obtained before pregnancy. The chain joins TRBV5-1 to TRBJ2-7; TRBD2 is a possible D gene (5 bases). The receptor's source is a female donor with multiple sclerosis, enrolled in a pregnancy study. The CDR3 protein is CASSLEGIYEQYF. The DNA of the CDR3 is TGCGCCAGCAGCTTAGAGGGAATCTACGAGCAGTACTTC.